This T cell receptor (beta chain) stems from a study of T-cell memory formation after mild COVID-19. Germline loops: CDR1 MRHNA, CDR2 SNTAGT. V lost 6 bases to trimming and J lost 6 bases; unmatched junction nucleotides: 13. The CDR3 contains 18 residues. Study-level results: Contracting clones from day 15 to 85 had balanced CD4/CD8; later expanders favoured CD4+. CD4+ contracting clones were mainly CM and EM; CD8+ ones, EMRA.

As regards this clonotype: Its target is not known.

Employing constant-segment primers, 5'RACE generated TCR alpha and TCR beta cDNA libraries bearing sample barcodes and UMIs. TCRdb independently ran MiXCR on the 5' RACE reads; one entry per CDR3 protein. In the table there are roughly 240,000 distinct CDR3 sequences, approximately 15% of which are singletons. This chain connects TRBV6-4 to TRBJ2-1; 14 bases line up with TRBD2. Sequencing used PBMCs or a T cell subset sorted from them (not recorded which). This receptor was obtained from an adult woman who had mild COVID-19 (a few samples of this study predate the infection). Cell type and time point are not known. The CDR3 coding sequence is TGTGCCAGCAGCGGAGGTGGAGGACTAGCGGGGGGTGCCAATGAGCAGTTCTTC. Amino acids: CASSGGGGLAGGANEQFF.